These 29 T cell receptor beta chains originate from one sample sequenced in a study of blood T cell repertoires in COVID-19. Repertoires were generated with immunoSEQ multiplex PCR, while TCRdb's copy carries only in-frame clones and drops some. The sample lists some 250,000 clones; roughly 77% were seen once. Sequencing used peripheral blood. Every receptor here comes from a woman older than 75 with acute or convalescent COVID-19.

J is TRBJ1-4 and V is TRBV4-3, with D possibly TRBD1 on 6 matching bases. CDR1 LGHNA and CDR2 YSLEER come from the germline V gene. The CDR3 sequence is 14 residues long. Trimming removed 0 bases at V and 8 bases at J, with 10 bases between. The CDR3 protein is CASSQDYGGEKLFF. The CDR3 DNA is TGCGCCAGCAGCCAAGATTATGGGGGCGAAAAACTGTTTTTT.

V gene TRBV2 combines with J gene TRBJ1-2; possibly TRBD1 for D (6 bases). In germline, CDR1 is SNHLY, CDR2 FYNNEI. This CDR3 has 15 amino acids. The ends were cut back, 3 bases at V and 5 bases at J, with 16 bases in the middle. The CDR3 region is CASSDDPRGAYGYTF. CDR3 nucleotides: TGTGCCAGCAGTGATGACCCCAGGGGAGCATATGGCTACACCTTC.

The rearrangement links TRBV7-9 to TRBJ2-5; maybe TRBD1 (5 bases). V was cut by 4 bases and J by 6 bases, with 15 bases left in between. Germline CDR1 SEHNR, CDR2 FQNEAQ (reference sequence). The CDR3 loop spans 14 amino acids. CDR3 region: CASSSRVARQTQYF. In DNA form, the CDR3 reads TGTGCCAGCAGCTCCAGGGTAGCCCGACAGACCCAGTACTTC. The variable domain in full, completed from reference TRBV7-9 and TRBJ2-5, reads DTGVSQNPRHKITKRGQNVTFRCDPISEHNRLYWYRQTLGQGPEFLTYFQNEAQLEKSRLLSDRFSAERPKGSFSTLEIQRTEQGDSAMYLCASSSRVARQTQYFGPGTRLLVL.

The chain is built from TRBV28 and TRBJ1-2, with D maybe TRBD1 (5 bases). This CDR3 region has 14 residues. CDR1 MDHEN and CDR2 SYDVKM come from the germline V gene. Trimming stripped 1 base from V and 2 bases from J, with 8 bases between. The CDR3 region has the DNA TGTGCCAGCAGTTTATTCGGGGGAAACTATGGCTACACCTTC. Its protein product is CASSLFGGNYGYTF.

CDR3 loop: CASRPGTSTGELFF. The CDR3 DNA follows: TGTGCCAGCAGGCCCGGGACTAGCACCGGGGAGCTGTTTTTT. The chain employs TRBV5-5 and TRBJ2-2, with 8 bases fitting TRBD2. The germline gives CDR1 SGHKS, CDR2 YYEKEE (reference sequence). V was pared by 5 bases and J by 4 bases, with 4 bases of the junction left unmatched. CDR3 size: 14 residues.

The chain is built from TRBV3-1 (or the pseudogene TRBV3-2) and TRBJ1-5; D is perhaps TRBD1 (5 bases). Trimming cost V 0 bases and J 5 bases, with 5 bases left between them. The CDR3 extends over 13 amino acids. Per germline, CDR1 LGHDT and CDR2 YNNKEL (reference sequence). The CDR3 sequence: CASSQEGDQPQHF. In DNA form, the CDR3 reads TGTGCCAGCAGCCAAGAAGGGGATCAGCCCCAGCATTTT.

V and J are TRBV18 and TRBJ2-7, with TRBD1 identical over 11 bases. Germline assignment: CDR1 KGHSH and CDR2 LQKENI. The trim removed 3 bases at V and 8 bases at J, leaving 9 bases unmatched. The CDR3 loop spans 15 amino acids. The CDR3, as DNA: TGTGCCAGCTCACCTACCGGGACAGGGGGTAACAAGCAGTACTTC. Protein: CASSPTGTGGNKQYF.

J is TRBJ2-1 and V is TRBV11-2; tentative D call: TRBD2 (6 bases). V lost 3 bases, J lost 7 bases, and 19 bases lay in between. This CDR3 region has 16 residues. Germline V CDR1 and CDR2: SGHAT, FQNNGV. This CDR3 is CASSFYVAAVHNEQFF. CDR3 DNA: TGTGCCAGCAGCTTTTATGTAGCGGCCGTTCATAATGAGCAGTTCTTC.

This clone has more than one count but fewer than ten. The chain carries TRBV5-1 and TRBJ1-1; 7 positions match TRBD1. Germline V gives CDR1 SGHRS, CDR2 YFSETQ. This CDR3 spans 15 amino acids. V trimming: 4 bases; J trimming: 0 bases; junction bases outside the gene matches: 6. The DNA for the CDR3 is TGCGCCAGCAGCCACATGGACAGGCTGAACACTGAAGCTTTCTTT. Amino acids: CASSHMDRLNTEAFF.

The J gene is TRBJ2-1, the V gene TRBV7-2; 10 positions match TRBD2. The germline V gene encodes CDR1 SGHTA and CDR2 FQGNSA. The junction had 6 bases not matched to a gene; V was cut back by 1 base and J by 0 bases. The CDR3 spans 18 residues. The CDR3 sequence: CASSLGLAGVSSYNEQFF. CDR3 nucleotide sequence: TGTGCCAGCAGCTTAGGGCTAGCGGGGGTTAGCTCCTACAATGAGCAGTTCTTC.

This clone was picked up one time. The chain couples TRBV12-3 or TRBV12-4 to TRBJ1-1, with D possibly being TRBD1 (5 bases). Trimming removed 3 bases from V and 1 base from J, with 6 bases in between. The CDR3 runs 13 residues. The CDR3 is CASSFDRNTEAFF. CDR3 DNA: TGTGCCAGCAGTTTCGACAGGAACACTGAAGCTTTCTTT.

The chain links TRBV7-2 to TRBJ2-3; TRBD2 aligns across 7 bases. Germline V gene data show CDR1 as SGHTA and CDR2 as FQGNSA. The CDR3 runs 17 residues. The V and J ends lost 1 base and 6 bases, in that order; junction bases with no gene match: 13. The CDR3 sequence is CASSLVSRGVWEDTQYF. The DNA of the CDR3 is TGTGCCAGCAGCTTAGTGAGTCGGGGGGTATGGGAGGATACGCAGTATTTT. The variable domain in full, with the rest retrieved from reference TRBV7-2 and TRBJ2-3, is GAGVSQSPSNKVTEKGKDVELRCDPISGHTALYWYRQSLGQGLEFLIYFQGNSAPDKSGLPSDRFSAERTGGSVSTLTIQRTQQEDSAVYLCASSLVSRGVWEDTQYFGPGTRLTVL.

This chain links TRBV19 with TRBJ1-2; D gene uncertain. The CDR3 runs 12 residues. The germline V gene encodes CDR1 LNHDA and CDR2 SQIVND (reference sequence). Trimming took off 8 bases at V and 4 bases at J, with 11 bases between the two ends. The CDR3 reads CASARGIYGYTF. CDR3 DNA: TGTGCCAGTGCCAGAGGCATCTATGGCTACACCTTC.

The chain joins TRBV6-5 to TRBJ1-5, with D tentatively TRBD1 (6 bases). Trimming stripped 6 bases from V and 4 bases from J, with 13 bases between. The CDR3 runs 14 residues. Germline CDR1 MNHEY, CDR2 SVGAGI. The CDR3: CASSPDRRNQPQHF. CDR3 coding DNA: TGTGCCAGCAGCCCCGACAGGAGAAATCAGCCCCAGCATTTT.

CDR3 sequence (DNA): TGTGCCAGCAGCTCACAGGGTTTAGGAAATCAGCCCCAGCATTTT. Translating gives CASSSQGLGNQPQHF. The chain combines TRBV7-9 with TRBJ1-5, with a tentative D call TRBD1 (6 bases). V was shortened by 4 bases and J by 4 bases, with 14 bases between the two germline ends. CDR3 size: 15 residues. CDR1 is SEHNR, CDR2 FQNEAQ, per germline (reference sequence).

The chain combines TRBV10-3 with TRBJ2-3, with TRBD1 matching 9 bases. J gave up 5 bases and V 10 bases, and 10 bases lay outside the gene matches. The CDR3 consists of 14 residues. Looked up from germline, CDR1 is ENHRY and CDR2 is SYGVKD. CDR3 protein: CATRQGGFGDTQYF. CDR3 nucleotide sequence: TGTGCCACCCGACAGGGGGGGTTCGGAGATACGCAGTATTTT.

The chain has TRBV9 and TRBJ2-7, with 14 positions matching TRBD2. The germline gives CDR1 SGDLS, CDR2 YYNGEE. The CDR3 totals 16 residues. The trim removed 0 bases at V and 4 bases at J, leaving 3 bases unmatched. CDR3 coding DNA: TGTGCCAGCAGCGTAGGGGGACTAGCGGGAGTATACGAGCAGTACTTC. It specifies CASSVGGLAGVYEQYF.

This clone has only one observation. The rearrangement links TRBV3-1 (or the pseudogene TRBV3-2) to TRBJ2-2; D remains ambiguous. The CDR3 totals 15 residues. CDR1 is LGHDT and CDR2 is YNNKEL in the germline V gene (reference sequence). V was clipped by 4 bases and J by 7 bases, with 16 bases between them. This CDR3 is CASSPPSQQNGELFF. The CDR3 nucleotides read TGTGCCAGCAGCCCCCCCTCACAGCAGAACGGGGAGCTGTTTTTT.

V is TRBV29-1 and J is TRBJ2-7; 10 nucleotides align to TRBD2. There are 13 residues in the CDR3. Germline CDR1 is SQVTM and CDR2 is ANQGSEA. Losses at the gene ends were 5 bases for V and 4 bases for J; bases not matched to a gene: 5. The CDR3 region has the DNA TGCAGCGTTTCGCCGGGACTAGCGTACGAGCAGTACTTC. Translating gives CSVSPGLAYEQYF.

The V gene is TRBV7-6, the J gene TRBJ2-5; 7 bases agree with TRBD1. This CDR3 comprises 13 residues. The junction had 4 bases not matched to a gene; V was cut back by 5 bases and J by 4 bases. The germline V gene encodes CDR1 SGHVS and CDR2 FNYEAQ. The CDR3 loop is CASSARQGETQYF. The CDR3 DNA sequence: TGTGCCAGCAGCGCCCGACAGGGAGAGACCCAGTACTTC.

This chain links TRBV18 with TRBJ2-5, with D tentatively TRBD1 (6 bases). The CDR3 covers 14 residues. V was clipped by 4 bases and J by 0 bases, with 9 bases between them. CDR1 is KGHSH, CDR2 LQKENI, per germline. CDR3 protein: CASSRTDYQETQYF. The DNA for the CDR3 is TGTGCCAGCTCACGGACAGACTACCAAGAGACCCAGTACTTC.

The chain employs TRBV5-1 and TRBJ2-3, with a possible D match to TRBD2 (6 bases). This CDR3 comprises 16 residues. V was shortened by 1 base and J by 6 bases, with 18 bases between the two germline ends. CDR1 and CDR2 (germline): SGHRS, YFSETQ. The CDR3 region has the DNA TGCGCCAGCAGCTTGTTAGGGGCTAGCGAGACGGATACGCAGTATTTT. As protein: CASSLLGASETDTQYF.

V gene TRBV3-1 (or the pseudogene TRBV3-2) combines with J gene TRBJ1-6, with D unresolved. The CDR3 length is 14 residues. With 6 bases removed from V and 4 bases from J, the gap between germline ends came to 10 bases. Per germline, CDR1 LGHDT and CDR2 YNNKEL (reference sequence). The CDR3 nucleotides read TGTGCCAGCAGGCGTAACTCTTATAATTCACCCCTCCACTTT. This encodes CASRRNSYNSPLHF.

Turning to this clone: This specimen includes other DNA sequences encoding the same CDR3. This chain connects TRBV9 to TRBJ2-7; 10 bases map to TRBD2. Germline trimming cut 0 bases from V and 4 bases from J; bases unmatched to any gene: 1. The CDR3 sequence is 14 residues long. Germline assignment: CDR1 SGDLS and CDR2 YYNGEE. The CDR3 nucleotides read TGTGCCAGCAGCGTAGCTAGCGGGAGTTACGAGCAGTACTTC. It is translated as CASSVASGSYEQYF.

This clone was detected only a few times. The rearrangement uses TRBV13 and TRBJ1-2; D is perhaps TRBD1 (5 bases). The CDR3 contains 15 residues. The germline V and J ends were trimmed by 0 bases and 4 bases, with 12 bases remaining between them. Germline lookup yields CDR1 PRHDT and CDR2 FYEKMQ (reference sequence). This chain's CDR3 is CASSLGTPRGYGYTF. DNA for the CDR3: TGTGCCAGCAGCTTAGGGACACCTAGGGGCTATGGCTACACCTTC.

The chain couples TRBV5-1 to TRBJ2-5; TRBD1 matches at 7 bases. CDR3 length: 15 residues. Trimming removed 3 bases from V and 0 bases from J; junction bases left unmatched: 5. The germline V gene has CDR1 SGHRS and CDR2 YFSETQ. As DNA, the CDR3 is TGCGCCAGCAGCTCGGGACAGCGAGACCAAGAGACCCAGTACTTC. Its protein product is CASSSGQRDQETQYF.

The CDR3 spells CASSEWEPGTSYNEQFF. DNA of the CDR3: TGTGCCAGCAGTGAATGGGAGCCCGGAACGTCCTACAATGAGCAGTTCTTC. This chain uses TRBV25-1 with TRBJ2-1, with a weak D call TRBD2 (5 bases). This CDR3 is 17 amino acids long. The germline V gene encodes CDR1 MGHDK and CDR2 SYGVNS. Trimming removed 1 base at V and 1 base at J, with 14 bases between.

This rearrangement joins TRBV19 to TRBJ1-5; 7 nucleotides agree with TRBD1. Trimming removed 5 bases from V and 5 bases from J; junction bases left unmatched: 6. CDR1 LNHDA and CDR2 SQIVND come from the germline V gene (reference sequence). This CDR3 spans 14 amino acids. CDR3 nucleotide sequence: TGTGCCAGTAGTGAAGGGGACAGCTATCAGCCCCAGCATTTT. As protein: CASSEGDSYQPQHF.

V gene TRBV27 combines with J gene TRBJ2-7; perhaps TRBD1 as D (6 bases). V was pared by 2 bases and J by 7 bases, with 12 bases between. Germline V gives CDR1 MNHEY, CDR2 SMNVEV (reference sequence). The CDR3 covers 13 residues. CDR3 residues: CASSLRSRGEQYF. The CDR3 nucleotides read TGTGCCAGCAGTTTAAGGTCCAGGGGAGAGCAGTACTTC.